These T cell receptor beta chains were read from a single sample in a study of OX40 agonist ivuxolimab in advanced cancers. Repertoires were generated with immunoSEQ multiplex PCR, while TCRdb's copy carries only in-frame clones and drops some. Found here are some 70,000 clones, 80% of them singletons; the top ten hold 1.2%. Here the sequenced sample was CD4+ or CD8+ T cells sorted from blood, taken in a trial of the OX40 agonist ivuxolimab. Receptor source: an adult with an advanced solid tumor such as melanoma, head and neck, liver or kidney cancer. CDR3s include the opening cysteine and the closing phenylalanine or tryptophan. The D gene is left open where the match is weak. A clone size is listed for some rows: how often the clone was seen (once, few, many), or a class if it is expanded.

15	.	TRBV18	.	TRBJ2-7	TGTGCCAGCTCACCACTCATAGGGGCAATAGATGAGCAGTACTTC	CASSPLIGAIDEQYF
14	.	TRBV6-5	.	TRBJ1-1	TGTGCCAGCAGTTATGGGGAGGGGCGAACTGAAGCTTTCTTT	CASSYGEGRTEAFF
20	TRBD1	TRBV30	.	TRBJ2-6	TGTGCCTGGCGATGGCAGGGGGCAATTTCTGTGAAATCTGGGGCCAACGTCCTGACTTTC	CAWRWQGAISVKSGANVLTF
13	.	TRBV30	few	TRBJ1-2	TGTGCCTGGACCCGTGGCTGGTCGGATGGCTACACCTTC	CAWTRGWSDGYTF
14	TRBD1	TRBV7-7	.	TRBJ2-5	TGTGCTAGCAGCTCCGGGACAGGCCAAGAGACCCAGTACTTC	CASSSGTGQETQYF
12	TRBD2	TRBV11-2	.	TRBJ2-1	TGTGCCAGCAGGCACGGGGGGTATGAGCAGTTCTTC	CASRHGGYEQFF
13	TRBD1	TRBV30	.	TRBJ1-6	TGTGCCCAAAGACAGGGGTGGGATTCACCCCTCCACTTT	CAQRQGWDSPLHF
13	TRBD1	TRBV5-1	.	TRBJ2-7	TGCGCCAGCAGCTCCGTCCCAGGGGGCGAGCAGTACTTC	CASSSVPGGEQYF
16	.	TRBV11-2	.	TRBJ2-1	TGTGCCAGCAGCTTAGATATTCCAGGGCCATACAATGAGCAGTTCTTC	CASSLDIPGPYNEQFF
14	TRBD1	TRBV5-1	.	TRBJ2-7	TGCGCCAGCAGTGGGGACAGCCTCTCCTACGAGCAGTACTTC	CASSGDSLSYEQYF
13	.	TRBV21-1	.	TRBJ1-6	TGTGCCAGCAGCATCGGTGCTAATTCACCCCTCCACTTT	CASSIGANSPLHF
18	.	TRBV7-2	.	TRBJ1-1	TGTGCCAGCAGCTTAGCTAGGCGGAGAGGACGACTCAACACTGAAGCTTTCTTT	CASSLARRRGRLNTEAFF
18	.	TRBV7-2	.	TRBJ2-6	TGTGCCAGCAGCTCGACTCGACAGGCCAGCTCTGGGGCCAACGTCCTGACTTTC	CASSSTRQASSGANVLTF
12	.	TRBV30	few	TRBJ1-2	TGTGCCCTCCGCCGGAACCCCTATGGCTACACCTTC	CALRRNPYGYTF
16	.	TRBV7-2	.	TRBJ2-1	TGTGCCAGCAGCTTAGATTCCGGGTACTCCTACAATGAGCAGTTCTTC	CASSLDSGYSYNEQFF
15	.	TRBV7-9	.	TRBJ2-3	TGTGCCAGCAGCTTAGCGGGGGGGCTTGCAGATACGCAGTATTTT	CASSLAGGLADTQYF
16	TRBD1	TRBV7-3	.	TRBJ2-7	TGTGCCAGCAGATCCGCCGGGACAGGGGGCCCCTACGAGCAGTACTTC	CASRSAGTGGPYEQYF
15	TRBD2	TRBV4-1	.	TRBJ2-5	TGCGCCAGCAGCCAACTAGCGGGGGTACAAGAGACCCAGTACTTC	CASSQLAGVQETQYF
14	.	TRBV7-2	.	TRBJ1-4	TGTGCCAGCAGCTTTTCAGGGGTTAATGAAAAACTGTTTTTT	CASSFSGVNEKLFF
15	TRBD2	TRBV7-8	.	TRBJ2-3	TGTGCCAGCAGCTTGTTAGCGGGGGGAAGAGATACGCAGTATTTT	CASSLLAGGRDTQYF
13	.	TRBV19	.	TRBJ1-1	TGTGCCAGTAGCGGACAGAGACACACTGAAGCTTTCTTT	CASSGQRHTEAFF
14	TRBD1	TRBV19	once	TRBJ1-1	TGTGCCAGTAGTATGGACAGGGACCACACTGAAGCTTTCTTT	CASSMDRDHTEAFF
15	TRBD1	TRBV4-1	.	TRBJ1-2	TGCGCCAGCAGCCAGGGACAGCAAACTAACTATGGCTACACCTTC	CASSQGQQTNYGYTF
14	.	TRBV2	once	TRBJ1-2	TGTGCCAGCAGCGAAAGGGGCAGCATCTATGGCTACACCTTC	CASSERGSIYGYTF
13	.	TRBV7-7	.	TRBJ2-3	TGTGCTAGCAGCTTAGGAGGGACAGATACGCAGTATTTT	CASSLGGTDTQYF